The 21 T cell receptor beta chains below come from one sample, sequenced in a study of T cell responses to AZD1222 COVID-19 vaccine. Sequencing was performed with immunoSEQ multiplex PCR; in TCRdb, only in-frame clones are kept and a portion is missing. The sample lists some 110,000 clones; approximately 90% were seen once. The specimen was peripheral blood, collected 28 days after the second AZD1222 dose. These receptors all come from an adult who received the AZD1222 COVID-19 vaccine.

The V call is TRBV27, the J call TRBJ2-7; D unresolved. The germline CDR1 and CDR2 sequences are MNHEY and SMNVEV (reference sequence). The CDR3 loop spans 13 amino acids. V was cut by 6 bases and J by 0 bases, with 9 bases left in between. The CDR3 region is CASRARSSYEQYF. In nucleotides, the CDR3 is TGTGCCAGCAGGGCGAGGAGCTCCTACGAGCAGTACTTC.

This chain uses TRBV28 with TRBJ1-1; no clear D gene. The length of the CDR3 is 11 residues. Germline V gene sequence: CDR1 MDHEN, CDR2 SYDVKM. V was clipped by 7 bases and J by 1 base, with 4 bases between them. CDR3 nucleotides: TGTGCCAGCACCGCGAACACTGAAGCTTTCTTT. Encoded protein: CASTANTEAFF. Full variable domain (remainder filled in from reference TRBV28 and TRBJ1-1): DVKVTQSSRYLVKRTGEKVFLECVQDMDHENMFWYRQDPGLGLRLIYFSYDVKMKEKGDIPEGYSVSREKKERFSLILESASTNQTSMYLCASTANTEAFFGQGTRLTVV.

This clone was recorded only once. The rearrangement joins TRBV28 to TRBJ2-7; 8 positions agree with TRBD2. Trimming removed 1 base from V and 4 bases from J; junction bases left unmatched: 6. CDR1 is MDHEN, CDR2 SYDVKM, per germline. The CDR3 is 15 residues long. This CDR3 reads CASSLSGGRRYEQYF. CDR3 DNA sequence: TGTGCCAGCAGTTTATCGGGCGGGAGGAGGTACGAGCAGTACTTC.

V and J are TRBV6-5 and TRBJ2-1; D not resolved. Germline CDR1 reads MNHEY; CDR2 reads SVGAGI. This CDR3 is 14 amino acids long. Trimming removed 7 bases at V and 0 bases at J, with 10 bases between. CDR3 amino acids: CASIAFRSYNEQFF. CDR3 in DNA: TGTGCCAGCATCGCGTTCCGCTCCTACAATGAGCAGTTCTTC.

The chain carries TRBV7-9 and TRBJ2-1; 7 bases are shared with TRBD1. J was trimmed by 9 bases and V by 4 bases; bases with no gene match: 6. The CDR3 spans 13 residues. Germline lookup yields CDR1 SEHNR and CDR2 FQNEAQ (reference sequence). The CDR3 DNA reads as TGTGCCAGCAGCTCCCCGGACAGGTTTGAGCAGTTCTTC. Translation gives CASSSPDRFEQFF.

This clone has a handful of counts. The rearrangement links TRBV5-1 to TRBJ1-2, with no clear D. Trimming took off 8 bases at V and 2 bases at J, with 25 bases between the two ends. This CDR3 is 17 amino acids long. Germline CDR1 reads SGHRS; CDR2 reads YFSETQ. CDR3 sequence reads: CASRLEWGSTLNYGYTF. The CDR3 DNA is TGCGCCAGTCGTTTGGAGTGGGGAAGTACCTTAAACTATGGCTACACCTTC.

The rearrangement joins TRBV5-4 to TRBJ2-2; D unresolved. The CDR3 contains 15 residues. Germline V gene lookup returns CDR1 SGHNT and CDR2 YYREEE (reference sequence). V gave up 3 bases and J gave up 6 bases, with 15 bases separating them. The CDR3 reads CASSSSGAVPGELFF. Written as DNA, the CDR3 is TGTGCCAGCAGCTCGTCAGGCGCTGTCCCCGGGGAGCTGTTTTTT.

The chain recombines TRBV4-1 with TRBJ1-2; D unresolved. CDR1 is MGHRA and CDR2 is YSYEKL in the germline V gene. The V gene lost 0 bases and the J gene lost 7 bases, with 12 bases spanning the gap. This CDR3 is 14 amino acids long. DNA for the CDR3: TGCGCCAGCAGCCAAGATGGGTATTATTCTGGCTACACCTTC. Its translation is CASSQDGYYSGYTF.

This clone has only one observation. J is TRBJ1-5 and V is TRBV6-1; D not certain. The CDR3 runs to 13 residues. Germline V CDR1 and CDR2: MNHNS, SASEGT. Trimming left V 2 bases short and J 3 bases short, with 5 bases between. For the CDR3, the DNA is TGTGCCAGCAGTGAAAGCTTCAATCAGCCCCAGCATTTT. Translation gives CASSESFNQPQHF.

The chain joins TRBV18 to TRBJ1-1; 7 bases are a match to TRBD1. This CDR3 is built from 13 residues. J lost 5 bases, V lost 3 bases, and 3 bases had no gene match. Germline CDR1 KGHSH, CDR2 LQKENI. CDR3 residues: CASSPTGSTEAFF. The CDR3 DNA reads TGTGCCAGCTCACCGACAGGGAGTACTGAAGCTTTCTTT.

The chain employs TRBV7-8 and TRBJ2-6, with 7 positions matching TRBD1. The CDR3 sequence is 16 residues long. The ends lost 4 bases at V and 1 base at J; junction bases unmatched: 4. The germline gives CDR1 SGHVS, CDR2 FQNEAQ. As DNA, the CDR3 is TGTGCCAGCAGCTCCTCGGGACAGTCTGGGGCCAACGTCCTGACTTTC. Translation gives CASSSSGQSGANVLTF. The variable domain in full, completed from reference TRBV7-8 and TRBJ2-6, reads GAGVSQSPRYKVAKRGQDVALRCDPISGHVSLFWYQQALGQGPEFLTYFQNEAQLDKSGLPSDRFFAERPEGSVSTLKIQRTQQEDSAVYLCASSSSGQSGANVLTFGAGSRLTVL.

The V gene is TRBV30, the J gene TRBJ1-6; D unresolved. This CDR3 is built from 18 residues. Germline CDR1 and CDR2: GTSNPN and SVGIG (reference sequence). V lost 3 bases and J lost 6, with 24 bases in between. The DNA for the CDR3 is TGTGCCTGGAGAGAGCGGCGCGGAGCGCGAGCCTTTAATTCACCCCTCCACTTT. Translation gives CAWRERRGARAFNSPLHF.

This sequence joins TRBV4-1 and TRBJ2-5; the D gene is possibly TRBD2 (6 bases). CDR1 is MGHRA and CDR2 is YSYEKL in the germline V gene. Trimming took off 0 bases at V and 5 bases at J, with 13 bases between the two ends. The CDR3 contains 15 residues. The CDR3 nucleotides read TGCGCCAGCAGCCAAGAGGGCACTAGCCATGAGACCCAGTACTTC. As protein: CASSQEGTSHETQYF.

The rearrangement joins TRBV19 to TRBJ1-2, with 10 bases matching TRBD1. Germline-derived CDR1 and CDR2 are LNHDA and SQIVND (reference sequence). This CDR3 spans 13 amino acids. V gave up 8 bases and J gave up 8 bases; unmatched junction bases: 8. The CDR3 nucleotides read TGTGCCAGTTGGGACAGGGGAAGGGAAGGCTACACCTTC. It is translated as CASWDRGREGYTF.

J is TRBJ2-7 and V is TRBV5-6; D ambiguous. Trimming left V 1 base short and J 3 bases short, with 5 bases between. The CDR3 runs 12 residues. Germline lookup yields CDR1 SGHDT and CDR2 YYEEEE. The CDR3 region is CASSLRDYEQYF. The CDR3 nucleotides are TGTGCCAGCAGCTTGAGAGACTACGAGCAGTACTTC.

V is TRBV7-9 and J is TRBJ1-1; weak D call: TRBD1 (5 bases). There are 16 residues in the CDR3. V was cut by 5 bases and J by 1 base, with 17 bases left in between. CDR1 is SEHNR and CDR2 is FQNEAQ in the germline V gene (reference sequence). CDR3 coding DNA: TGTGCCAGCAGCCCCAGGGAGCCAATTAAGAACACTGAAGCTTTCTTT. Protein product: CASSPREPIKNTEAFF. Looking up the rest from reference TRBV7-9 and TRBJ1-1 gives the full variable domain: DTGVSQNPRHKITKRGQNVTFRCDPISEHNRLYWYRQTLGQGPEFLTYFQNEAQLEKSRLLSDRFSAERPKGSFSTLEIQRTEQGDSAMYLCASSPREPIKNTEAFFGQGTRLTVV.

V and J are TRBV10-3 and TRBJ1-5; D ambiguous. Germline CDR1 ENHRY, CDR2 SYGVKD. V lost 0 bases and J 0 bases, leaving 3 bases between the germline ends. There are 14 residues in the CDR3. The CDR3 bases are TGTGCCATCAGTGAGTCGGATAGCAATCAGCCCCAGCATTTT. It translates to CAISESDSNQPQHF.

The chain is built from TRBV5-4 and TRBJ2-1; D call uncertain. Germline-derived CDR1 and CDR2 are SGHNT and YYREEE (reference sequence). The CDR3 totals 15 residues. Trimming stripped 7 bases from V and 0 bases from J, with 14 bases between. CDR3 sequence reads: CASSPPEISYNEQFF. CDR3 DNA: TGTGCCAGCTCCCCACCCGAGATCTCCTACAATGAGCAGTTCTTC.

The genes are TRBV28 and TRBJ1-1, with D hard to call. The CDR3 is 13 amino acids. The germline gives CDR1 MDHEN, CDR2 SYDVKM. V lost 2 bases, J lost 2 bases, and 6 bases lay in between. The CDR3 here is CASSLTANTEAFF. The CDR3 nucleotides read TGTGCCAGCAGTTTAACAGCTAACACTGAAGCTTTCTTT.

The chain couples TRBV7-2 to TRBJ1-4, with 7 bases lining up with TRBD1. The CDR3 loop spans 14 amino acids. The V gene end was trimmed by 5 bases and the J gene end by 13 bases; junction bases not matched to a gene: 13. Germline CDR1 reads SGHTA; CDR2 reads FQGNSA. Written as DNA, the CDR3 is TGTGCCAGCAGCGGAGGACAGGCTCCGGCGGGACTGTTTTTT. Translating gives CASSGGQAPAGLFF.

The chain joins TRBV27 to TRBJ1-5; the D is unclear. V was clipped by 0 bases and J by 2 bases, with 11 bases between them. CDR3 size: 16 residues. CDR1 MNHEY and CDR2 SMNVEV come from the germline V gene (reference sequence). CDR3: CASSLSYVGGNQPQHF. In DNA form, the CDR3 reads TGTGCCAGCAGTTTATCATACGTCGGCGGCAATCAGCCCCAGCATTTT.